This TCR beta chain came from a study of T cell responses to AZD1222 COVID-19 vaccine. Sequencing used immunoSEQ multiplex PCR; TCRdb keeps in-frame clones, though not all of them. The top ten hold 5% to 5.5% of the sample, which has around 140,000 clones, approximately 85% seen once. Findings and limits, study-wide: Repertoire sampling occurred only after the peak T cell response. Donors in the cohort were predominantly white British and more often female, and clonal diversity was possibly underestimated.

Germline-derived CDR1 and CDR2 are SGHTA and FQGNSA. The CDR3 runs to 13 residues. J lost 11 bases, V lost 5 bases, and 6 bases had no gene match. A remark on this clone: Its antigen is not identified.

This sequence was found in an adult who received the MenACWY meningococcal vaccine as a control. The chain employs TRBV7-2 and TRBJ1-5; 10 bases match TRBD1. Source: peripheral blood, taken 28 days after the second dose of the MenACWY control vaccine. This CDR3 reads CASSQRGTGAQHF. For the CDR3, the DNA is TGTGCCAGCAGCCAACGGGGGACAGGGGCCCAGCATTTT. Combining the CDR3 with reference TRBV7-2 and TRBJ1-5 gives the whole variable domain GAGVSQSPSNKVTEKGKDVELRCDPISGHTALYWYRQSLGQGLEFLIYFQGNSAPDKSGLPSDRFSAERTGGSVSTLTIQRTQQEDSAVYLCASSQRGTGAQHFGDGTRLSIL.